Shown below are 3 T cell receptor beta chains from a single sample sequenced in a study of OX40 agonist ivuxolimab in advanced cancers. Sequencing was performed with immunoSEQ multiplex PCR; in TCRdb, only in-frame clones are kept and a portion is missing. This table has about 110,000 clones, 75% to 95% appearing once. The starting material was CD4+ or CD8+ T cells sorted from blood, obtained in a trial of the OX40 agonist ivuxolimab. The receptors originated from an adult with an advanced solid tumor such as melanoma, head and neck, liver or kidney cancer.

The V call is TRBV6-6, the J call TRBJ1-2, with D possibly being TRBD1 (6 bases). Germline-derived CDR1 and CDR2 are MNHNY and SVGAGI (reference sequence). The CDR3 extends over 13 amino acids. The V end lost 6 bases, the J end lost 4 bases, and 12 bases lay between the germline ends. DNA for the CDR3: TGTGCCAGCAGCCCGGACAGTCTCTATGGCTACACCTTC. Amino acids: CASSPDSLYGYTF.

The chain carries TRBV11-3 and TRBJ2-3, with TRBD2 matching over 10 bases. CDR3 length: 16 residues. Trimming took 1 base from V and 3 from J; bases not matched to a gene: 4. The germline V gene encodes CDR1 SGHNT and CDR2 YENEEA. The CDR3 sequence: CASSLGTSGETDTQYF. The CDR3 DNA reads TGTGCCAGCAGCTTAGGAACTAGCGGGGAGACAGATACGCAGTATTTT.

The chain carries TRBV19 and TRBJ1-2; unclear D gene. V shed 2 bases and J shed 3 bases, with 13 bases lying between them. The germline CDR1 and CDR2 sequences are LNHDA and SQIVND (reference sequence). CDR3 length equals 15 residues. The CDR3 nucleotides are TGTGCCAGTAGTATACCTTCACGGACCCACTATGGCTACACCTTC. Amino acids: CASSIPSRTHYGYTF.